This T cell receptor beta chain was sequenced during a study of cytomegalovirus exposure and HLA in healthy donors. The CDR3 sequence is 16 residues long. The trim removed 0 bases at V and 2 bases at J, leaving 3 bases unmatched. Per the germline V gene, CDR1 is MNHEY and CDR2 is SVGAGI. The PCR had 60 Vbeta and 13 Jbeta primers. Using immunoSEQ multiplex PCR, the repertoire was profiled, and TCRdb retains in-frame clones only, with some absent. The data hold 150,000 to 200,000 clones, with about 86% observed a single time. Source material: PBMCs. This clonotype was obtained from a woman younger than 30 in good health and CMV-seropositive. V is TRBV6-5 and J is TRBJ2-1; 8 bases agree with TRBD1. CDR3 in DNA: TGTGCCAGCAGTTACTCACGGACAGGGACCTACAATGAGCAGTTCTTC. This encodes CASSYSRTGTYNEQFF.